The next 24 T cell receptor beta chains were all read from a single sample in a study of cytomegalovirus exposure and HLA in healthy donors. Primers included in the PCR were 60 Vbeta and 13 Jbeta primers. Generated by immunoSEQ multiplex PCR, the TCRdb table keeps only in-frame clones and is missing some. The data contain 150,000 to 200,000 clones, 76% of them singletons. Sequenced: PBMCs. These receptors all stem from a woman aged 30 to 39 in good health and CMV-seropositive.

The rearrangement links TRBV7-2 to TRBJ1-5, with TRBD1 matching over 8 bases. This CDR3 spans 15 amino acids. CDR1 and CDR2 from the germline V gene are SGHTA and FQGNSA. The J segment lost 10 bases and the V segment lost 6 bases, leaving 14 bases of the junction unmatched. The CDR3 reads CASRQSNRGTEPQHF. The CDR3 coding sequence is TGTGCCAGCAGACAAAGTAACAGGGGGACGGAACCCCAGCATTTT. Complete variable domain (other parts from reference TRBV7-2 and TRBJ1-5): GAGVSQSPSNKVTEKGKDVELRCDPISGHTALYWYRQSLGQGLEFLIYFQGNSAPDKSGLPSDRFSAERTGGSVSTLTIQRTQQEDSAVYLCASRQSNRGTEPQHFGDGTRLSIL.

The rearrangement links TRBV11-2 to TRBJ1-3, with 8 nucleotides matching TRBD1. Per germline, CDR1 SGHAT and CDR2 FQNNGV. The CDR3 runs 15 residues. The ends lost 2 bases at V and 4 bases at J; junction bases unmatched: 4. CDR3 amino acids: CASSLTGTGGNTIYF. The CDR3 DNA follows: TGTGCCAGCAGCTTAACCGGGACAGGAGGAAACACCATATATTTT.

V and J are TRBV7-2 and TRBJ2-2; D is perhaps TRBD1 (5 bases). The CDR3 has 15 residues. The germline CDR1 and CDR2 sequences are SGHTA and FQGNSA. V lost 5 bases to trimming and J lost 1 base, with 11 bases between them. CDR3 DNA: TGTGCCAGCAGCCAGGGTAACAGGAACACCGGGGAGCTGTTTTTT. It yields the protein CASSQGNRNTGELFF.

The chain joins TRBV11-2 to TRBJ1-6; the D gene is possibly TRBD1 (5 bases). The CDR3 has 18 residues. Germline-derived CDR1 and CDR2 are SGHAT and FQNNGV. V was pared by 3 bases and J by 5 bases, with 20 bases between. CDR3 coding DNA: TGTGCCAGCAGCTTCGGGGGGAGGGGCCATGTTAATAATTCACCCCTCCACTTT. It translates to CASSFGGRGHVNNSPLHF.

The J gene is TRBJ1-6, the V gene TRBV6-1, with 11 bases fitting TRBD1. Trimming cost V 4 bases and J 4 bases; bases outside gene matches: 3. Germline lookup yields CDR1 MNHNS and CDR2 SASEGT. The CDR3 spans 16 residues. The CDR3 coding sequence is TGTGCCAGCAGTGGTGGGGACAGGGGGTATAATTCACCCCTCCACTTT. As protein: CASSGGDRGYNSPLHF.

This chain connects TRBV21-1 to TRBJ2-1; the table names TRBD2, a call not compared with the DNA. TRBV21-1 is tagged as a pseudogene. This CDR3 has 16 residues. CDR3 DNA sequence: TGTGCCAGCAGCGGGTGTGGGGGGGGGTCTTACAATGAGCAGTTCTTC. Its protein product is CASSGCGGGSYNEQFF.

The rearrangement links TRBV10-2 to TRBJ1-4; the D gene is possibly TRBD1 (5 bases). Deletions cut 8 bases from V and 0 bases from J, with 10 bases between. This CDR3 has 14 residues. In germline, CDR1 is WSHSY, CDR2 SAAADI. DNA for the CDR3: TGCGCCAGCCTCGGGGGGGCAACTAATGAAAAACTGTTTTTT. Its translation is CASLGGATNEKLFF.

The J gene is TRBJ2-2, the V gene TRBV5-6; a weak D match, TRBD2 (7 bases). The CDR3 is 17 amino acids. Germline-derived CDR1 and CDR2 are SGHDT and YYEEEE. The V and J ends lost 0 bases and 3 bases respectively, with 15 bases between them. This chain's CDR3 is CASSLDVGGQDTGELFF. The CDR3 nucleotides read TGTGCCAGCAGCTTGGACGTGGGGGGGCAGGACACCGGGGAGCTGTTTTTT. The full variable domain, completed using reference TRBV5-6 and TRBJ2-2, is DAGVTQSPTHLIKTRGQQVTLRCSPKSGHDTVSWYQQALGQGPQFIFQYYEEEERQRGNFPDRFSGHQFPNYSSELNVNALLLGDSALYLCASSLDVGGQDTGELFFGEGSRLTVL.

Only one count was recorded for this clone. The chain uses TRBV5-1 and TRBJ2-3, with TRBD1 identical over 8 bases. V dropped 2 bases and J dropped 5; count of bases not matched to a gene: 4. The V gene's germline CDR1 is SGHRS and CDR2 YFSETQ. The CDR3 consists of 14 residues. CDR3 protein: CASSFGQGLDTQYF. DNA for the CDR3: TGCGCCAGCAGCTTTGGACAGGGCTTAGATACGCAGTATTTT.

To note about this clone: One end of the junction is discordant with germline, which a read error may explain. V is TRBV7-9 and J is TRBJ1-2; 10 bases match TRBD1. Per germline, CDR1 SEHNR and CDR2 FQNEAQ (reference sequence). The CDR3 runs to 15 residues. The CDR3 region has the DNA TGTTCCAGCAGCTCGGGACAGGGGTATTTCTATGGCTACACCTTC. It yields the protein CSSSSGQGYFYGYTF.

The DNA of the CDR3 is TGTGCCAGCAGTCCATCAGGGCTACGCTCTGGAAACACCATATATTTT. It yields the protein CASSPSGLRSGNTIYF. V and J are TRBV27 and TRBJ1-3, with D tentatively TRBD1 (5 bases). Germline V lookup: CDR1 MNHEY, CDR2 SMNVEV (reference sequence). Trimming removed 5 bases from V and 0 bases from J, with 14 bases in between. The CDR3 has 16 residues.

The CDR3 sequence: CASMLTGAYEQYF. The DNA for the CDR3 is TGTGCCAGCATGTTGACAGGGGCCTACGAGCAGTACTTC. This sequence joins TRBV2 and TRBJ2-7, with 8 bases lining up with TRBD1. Per germline, CDR1 SNHLY and CDR2 FYNNEI. Trimming cost V 7 bases and J 2 bases; bases outside gene matches: 4. The CDR3 length is 13 residues.

The chain recombines TRBV5-4 with TRBJ2-5; D is possibly TRBD1 (6 bases). The J call is in doubt because the DNA end fits TRBJ2-7 better. The CDR3 loop spans 15 amino acids. Germline CDR1 SGHNT, CDR2 YYREEE (reference sequence). The CDR3 region is CASSLGPGVWYEQYF. For the CDR3, the DNA is TGTGCCAGCAGCTTGGGGCCAGGGGTGTGGTACGAGCAGTACTTC.

The chain employs TRBV11-2 and TRBJ2-5; 7 nucleotides line up with TRBD2. Germline assignment: CDR1 SGHAT and CDR2 FQNNGV. The V and J ends lost 5 bases and 5 bases, in that order; junction bases with no gene match: 5. CDR3 size: 13 residues. The CDR3 DNA reads as TGTGCCAGCAGCAGAAGCGGGGTCGAGACCCAGTACTTC. It codes for CASSRSGVETQYF.

V usage is TRBV12-5 and J usage is TRBJ1-4, with unresolved D. The CDR3 is 13 residues long. Trimming removed 5 bases from V and 7 bases from J, with 11 bases in between. The V gene's germline CDR1 is LGHNT and CDR2 FRNRAP. The CDR3 spells CASGPSRGEKLFF. The DNA of the CDR3 is TGTGCTAGTGGTCCCTCCCGCGGTGAAAAACTGTTTTTT.

The chain links TRBV6-1 to TRBJ1-5; TRBD1 is a possible D gene (6 bases). The V and J ends lost 4 bases and 2 bases respectively, with 12 bases between them. This CDR3 has 15 amino acids. CDR1 is MNHNS and CDR2 is SASEGT in the germline V gene. CDR3 DNA sequence: TGTGCCAGCAGTGTCACAGGGAGGGGCAATCAGCCCCAGCATTTT. This gives the protein CASSVTGRGNQPQHF.

This clone occurred a few times. The chain joins TRBV6-5 to TRBJ1-2; D ambiguous. CDR1 is MNHEY and CDR2 is SVGAGI in the germline V gene. V lost 0 bases to trimming and J lost 8 bases, with 16 bases between them. This CDR3 is 15 amino acids long. CDR3: CASSYSDGREGGYTF. In DNA, the CDR3 is TGTGCCAGCAGTTACTCCGACGGGCGGGAGGGCGGCTACACCTTC.

The J gene is TRBJ1-5, the V gene TRBV14, with 10 bases matching TRBD1. The CDR3 has 18 amino acids. J lost 0 bases, V lost 4 bases, and 9 bases had no gene match. Germline V gives CDR1 SGHDN, CDR2 FVKESK. This CDR3 is CASSLRQGATNSNQPQHF. The CDR3 DNA is TGTGCCAGCAGCCTCAGACAGGGGGCTACTAATAGCAATCAGCCCCAGCATTTT.

The rearrangement uses TRBV5-1 and TRBJ1-4; D uncertain. CDR1 is SGHRS, CDR2 YFSETQ, per germline. The ends were cut back, 4 bases at V and 0 bases at J, with 7 bases in the middle. The length of the CDR3 is 14 residues. The DNA of the CDR3 is TGCGCCAGCAGCCCGTCGGCAACTAATGAAAAACTGTTTTTT. Amino acids: CASSPSATNEKLFF. Variable domain in full (rest from reference TRBV5-1 and TRBJ1-4): KAGVTQTPRYLIKTRGQQVTLSCSPISGHRSVSWYQQTPGQGLQFLFEYFSETQRNKGNFPGRFSGRQFSNSRSEMNVSTLELGDSALYLCASSPSATNEKLFFGSGTQLSVL.

The genes are TRBV5-4 and TRBJ2-7; D may be TRBD2 (6 bases). Germline V gene data show CDR1 as SGHNT and CDR2 as YYREEE (reference sequence). V gave up 0 bases and J gave up 4 bases, with 23 bases separating them. The CDR3 length is 18 residues. Here the CDR3 DNA reads TGTGCCAGCAGCTTGGATCTGGGAAGGTCCGGGGGAGGATACGAGCAGTACTTC. This codes for CASSLDLGRSGGGYEQYF. Full variable domain (remainder filled in from reference TRBV5-4 and TRBJ2-7): ETGVTQSPTHLIKTRGQQVTLRCSSQSGHNTVSWYQQALGQGPQFIFQYYREEENGRGNFPPRFSGLQFPNYSSELNVNALELDDSALYLCASSLDLGRSGGGYEQYFGPGTRLTVT.

The rearrangement links TRBV5-1 to TRBJ2-1; TRBD1 agrees at 8 bases. V dropped 4 bases and J dropped 7; count of bases not matched to a gene: 10. Germline loops: CDR1 SGHRS, CDR2 YFSETQ. This CDR3 is 15 amino acids long. The CDR3 reads CASSPAVTGGNEQFF. The CDR3 DNA follows: TGCGCCAGCAGCCCCGCTGTAACAGGGGGGAATGAGCAGTTCTTC.

In this sample, this clone turned up a few times. This chain links TRBV7-2 with TRBJ2-7; D gene uncertain. This CDR3 region has 12 residues. From germline, CDR1 is SGHTA and CDR2 FQGNSA. V dropped 5 bases and J dropped 0 bases, with 5 bases sitting between them. The CDR3 region is CASSPSSYEQYF. The DNA for the CDR3 is TGTGCCAGCAGCCCGAGCTCCTACGAGCAGTACTTC.

This chain connects TRBV5-1 to TRBJ2-7, with TRBD1 identical over 9 bases. This CDR3 has 14 amino acids. V lost 4 bases and J lost 2; bases outside the gene matches: 4. Germline V gives CDR1 SGHRS, CDR2 YFSETQ. The CDR3 sequence: CASSEGQGTYEQYF. CDR3 sequence (DNA): TGCGCCAGCAGCGAGGGACAGGGAACCTACGAGCAGTACTTC.

The chain recombines TRBV28 with TRBJ1-4, with a tentative D call TRBD1 (5 bases). V was shortened by 6 bases and J by 5 bases, with 16 bases between the two germline ends. The CDR3 length is 15 residues. Germline loops: CDR1 MDHEN, CDR2 SYDVKM. In DNA, the CDR3 is TGTGCCAGCAGCCCTCTTTTGGGGCAAAATGAAAAACTGTTTTTT. Its protein product is CASSPLLGQNEKLFF. Full variable domain (outside the CDR3, taken from reference TRBV28 and TRBJ1-4): DVKVTQSSRYLVKRTGEKVFLECVQDMDHENMFWYRQDPGLGLRLIYFSYDVKMKEKGDIPEGYSVSREKKERFSLILESASTNQTSMYLCASSPLLGQNEKLFFGSGTQLSVL.